Listed below are T cell receptor beta chains from one sample, sequenced in a study of glioma-infiltrating T cells after dendritic cell vaccination. The protocol was immunoSEQ multiplex PCR, while the TCRdb copy is restricted to in-frame clones and leaves out a portion. The sample carries some 24,000 clones, 89% recorded once. This specimen consisted of blood, obtained after dendritic cell vaccination. The source of these receptors is a human donor with glioblastoma. The CDR3 runs from the conserved cysteine through the conserved F or W. A D gene is named only where the DNA matches it firmly. Where a row states a size, it is once, few, many or the class of an expanded clone; other rows omit it.

TRBV11-2	.	.	TRBJ2-3	CASFSRGTQYF	TGTGCCAGCTTCTCCAGGGGTACGCAGTATTTT
TRBV9	.	TRBD2	TRBJ2-2	CASSVTSGGNTGELFF	TGTGCCAGCAGCGTAACTAGCGGGGGAAACACCGGGGAGCTGTTTTTT
TRBV4-1	.	.	TRBJ2-7	CASSGFRGYEQYF	TGCGCCAGCAGCGGATTTAGAGGGTACGAGCAGTACTTC
TRBV21-1	.	.	TRBJ1-2	CASSKAPGTVYGYTF	TGTGCCAGCAGCAAAGCGCCGGGGACAGTCTATGGCTACACCTTC
TRBV12-5	.	TRBD1	TRBJ1-3	CASGLALGQPGSGNTIYF	TGTGCTAGTGGTTTGGCCCTGGGACAGCCAGGCTCTGGAAACACCATATATTTT
TRBV5-1	.	TRBD1	TRBJ1-6	CASSPDRENSPLHF	TGCGCCAGCAGCCCCGACAGGGAAAATTCCCCCCTCCACTTT
TRBV5-1	.	TRBD2	TRBJ2-7	CASRGGGRDEQYF	TGCGCCAGCAGAGGCGGGGGGCGAGACGAGCAGTACTTC
TRBV5-4	.	.	TRBJ1-5	CASSLGGAQPQHF	TGTGCCAGCAGCTTGGGGGGAGCTCAGCCCCAGCATTTT
TRBV7-9	.	.	TRBJ1-4	CASSEREGVVEKLFF	TGTGCCAGCAGCGAGAGGGAGGGAGTCGTTGAAAAACTGTTTTTT
TRBV27	.	.	TRBJ2-7	CASSSYYEQYF	TGTGCCAGCAGTTCCTACTACGAGCAGTACTTC
TRBV4-2	.	.	TRBJ2-6	CASSQGRSGANVLTF	TGTGCCAGCAGCCAAGGGAGGTCTGGGGCCAACGTCCTGACTTTC
TRBV11-3	large	.	TRBJ2-2	CASSSSTGNTGELFF	TGTGCCAGCAGCTCCTCGACAGGGAACACCGGGGAGCTGTTTTTT
TRBV5-4	.	.	TRBJ2-1	CASKTGGQGNNEQFF	TGTGCCAGCAAAACGGGGGGCCAGGGGAACAATGAGCAGTTCTTC
TRBV21-1	.	.	TRBJ1-1	CASSKRKPVSTEAFF	TGTGCCAGCAGCAAACGCAAACCGGTATCCACTGAAGCTTTCTTT
TRBV30	once	.	TRBJ1-6	CAWSVRGNSPLHF	TGTGCCTGGAGTGTCAGGGGTAATTCCCCCCTCCACTTT
TRBV19	.	.	TRBJ2-2	CASSNTGDTGELFF	TGTGCCAGTAGTAATACCGGGGACACCGGGGAGCTGTTTTTT
TRBV6-1	.	TRBD1	TRBJ1-3	CASSARDRGPGNTIYF	TGTGCCAGCAGTGCCCGGGACAGGGGGCCAGGAAACACCATATATTTT
TRBV7-2	few	TRBD2	TRBJ2-3	CASSFLVAGGRSDTQYF	TGTGCCAGCAGCTTCCTTGTCGCGGGGGGGCGGTCAGATACGCAGTATTTT
TRBV6-1	.	.	TRBJ2-5	CASSQTLGGQETQYF	TGTGCCAGCAGTCAAACCCTAGGAGGCCAAGAGACCCAGTACTTC
TRBV6-5	.	.	TRBJ2-5	CASSKGGGETQYF	TGTGCCAGCAGTAAGGGAGGAGGAGAGACCCAGTACTTC
TRBV7-2	.	TRBD2	TRBJ2-7	CASSLGGGMTYEQYF	TGTGCCAGCAGCTTGGGCGGGGGGATGACCTACGAGCAGTACTTC
TRBV2	.	TRBD2	TRBJ2-7	CASIGMTSGEQYF	TGTGCCAGCATTGGGATGACTAGCGGAGAGCAGTACTTC
TRBV18	.	.	TRBJ1-4	CASSPQGDEKLFF	TGTGCCAGCTCACCACAAGGGGATGAAAAACTGTTTTTT
TRBV5-6	.	.	TRBJ2-2	CASSLQTGELFF	TGTGCCAGCAGCTTGCAAACCGGGGAGCTGTTTTTT
TRBV11-2	.	TRBD2	TRBJ2-2	CASSSHVGGGRAGELFF	TGTGCCAGCAGCTCCCACGTCGGGGGGGGGCGGGCCGGGGAGCTGTTTTTT
TRBV19	.	TRBD1	TRBJ1-4	CASSIGRQGVGEKLFF	TGTGCCAGTAGTATCGGGCGACAGGGGGTTGGTGAAAAACTGTTTTTT